This is a list of T cell receptor beta chains from one sample in a study of post-analysis software for immune sequencing data. One entry per CDR3 protein, called by TCRdb with MiXCR from the PCR reads. In the table there are roughly 540,000 distinct CDR3 sequences, roughly 34% of which are singletons. Input material: blood. These receptors were taken from a girl aged 2-17 years with multiple sclerosis. CDR3s include the opening cysteine and the closing phenylalanine or tryptophan. Fields, in order: D gene, V gene, clone size, J gene, CDR3 DNA, CDR3 protein. The D gene is left open where the match is weak. The size of a clone is reported for some rows only, either as once, few or many, or as a class for expanded clones.

>NA|TRBV7-9|few|TRBJ1-2
TGTGCCAGCAGCCCGAAGGAAGGCCTAGGGAACTATGGCTACACCTTC
CASSPKEGLGNYGYTF
>NA|TRBV4-1|few|TRBJ1-1
TGCGCCAGCAGCCAAGGGACAAATGCCCTGGGCACTGAAGCTTTCTTT
CASSQGTNALGTEAFF
>NA|TRBV29-1|NA|TRBJ1-2
TGCAGCGTTGTCCAGGGTTTAAACTATGGCTACACCTTC
CSVVQGLNYGYTF
>TRBD2|TRBV4-1|few|TRBJ2-1
TGCGCCAGCAGCAGGCGGGGGACTAGCTCCTACAATGAGCAGTTCTTC
CASSRRGTSSYNEQFF
>NA|TRBV20-1|few|TRBJ2-3
TGCAGTGCTAGAGAGGCCAGCGGCACAGATACGCAGTATTTT
CSAREASGTDTQYF
>NA|TRBV12-3/TRBV12-4|NA|TRBJ1-3
TGTGCCAGCAGCATACAAGGTTCTGGAAACACCATATATTTT
CASSIQGSGNTIYF
>NA|TRBV28|few|TRBJ2-1
TGTGCCAGCAGTTTACACCCCGATGGGCGTGGGGAGCAGTTCTTC
CASSLHPDGRGEQFF
>NA|TRBV20-1|few|TRBJ2-5
TGCAGTGCTAGTGTGCGCTTGGAGACCCAGTACTTC
CSASVRLETQYF
>TRBD1|TRBV9|NA|TRBJ2-7
TGTGCCAGCAGCGTCTACCCGACAGGGTTCAACGAGCAGTACTTC
CASSVYPTGFNEQYF
>NA|TRBV7-2|NA|TRBJ2-5
TGTGCCAGCAGCCCCCCGACTAGGTGGGAGACCCAGTACTTC
CASSPPTRWETQYF
>NA|TRBV4-1|NA|TRBJ2-3
TGCGCCAGCAGCCAAGATCTCCCAGCAGGCTGGGATACGCAGTATTTT
CASSQDLPAGWDTQYF
>TRBD1|TRBV18|NA|TRBJ1-5
TGTGCCAGCTCACTGGACAGGGAGGGACAGCCCCAGCATTTT
CASSLDREGQPQHF
>TRBD1|TRBV25-1|NA|TRBJ1-1
TGTGCCAGCAGTGAATGGGGACAGGGAAACACTGAAGCTTTCTTT
CASSEWGQGNTEAFF
>TRBD2|TRBV12-3/TRBV12-4|NA|TRBJ2-3
TGTGCCAGCAGTTCTAGCGGGGGGGGTTTCGATACGCAGTATTTT
CASSSSGGGFDTQYF
>NA|TRBV20-1|NA|TRBJ2-5
TGCAGTGCTCGACCTGGGACGGTCCAAGAGACCCAGTACTTC
CSARPGTVQETQYF
>NA|TRBV7-9|NA|TRBJ1-2
TGTGCCAGCAGCTACTCGGGGCCGACCTATGGCTACACCTTC
CASSYSGPTYGYTF
>TRBD1|TRBV6-5|few|TRBJ2-1
TGTGCCAGCAGTCAGGACAGGGATTCCTACAATGAGCAGTTCTTC
CASSQDRDSYNEQFF
>TRBD2|TRBV28|NA|TRBJ2-5
TGTGCCAGCAGTTCGTCGGGACTAGCGGAAGAGACCCAGTACTTC
CASSSSGLAEETQYF
>TRBD1|TRBV3-1|few|TRBJ1-1
TGTGCCAGCAGCCCCACGTCCAGGGGGCTTACTGAAGCTTTCTTT
CASSPTSRGLTEAFF
>TRBD2|TRBV11-2|NA|TRBJ2-3
TGTGCCAGCAGCTCCGGACTAGCTCCCACAGATACGCAGTATTTT
CASSSGLAPTDTQYF
>NA|TRBV6-4|few|TRBJ2-3
TGTGCCAGCAGTGACGGGCGGAGCACAGATACGCAGTATTTT
CASSDGRSTDTQYF
>NA|TRBV4-1|NA|TRBJ2-3
TGCGCCAGCAGCCAAGCCCCTCAAATTAGCACAGATACGCAGTATTTT
CASSQAPQISTDTQYF
>NA|TRBV28|NA|TRBJ2-1
TGTGCCAGCGGGAGTGTCTCCGATGAGCAGTTCTTC
CASGSVSDEQFF
>NA|TRBV7-9|few|TRBJ1-6
TGTGCCAGCAGCCTCGGGCAGGGCGGTTCACCCCTCCACTTT
CASSLGQGGSPLHF
>NA|TRBV12-3/TRBV12-4|NA|TRBJ2-5
TGTGCCAGCAGTTTAGGCGACAGCCCCCGGGAGACCCAGTACTTC
CASSLGDSPRETQYF
>NA|TRBV6-5|NA|TRBJ1-2
TGTGCCAGCAGTTACGACCGCATGGGCTACACCTTC
CASSYDRMGYTF
>NA|TRBV9|few|TRBJ2-3
TGTGCCAGCAGCGTAGACCCGATGGATACGCAGTATTTT
CASSVDPMDTQYF
>NA|TRBV6-5|few|TRBJ2-1
TGTGCCAGCAGTTGCGCTGGCAGGGGTGACAATGAGCAGTTCTTC
CASSCAGRGDNEQFF
>NA|TRBV5-1|few|TRBJ2-3
TGCGCCAGCAGCTTGGCCGTGACAGCAAGCACAGATACGCAGTATTTT
CASSLAVTASTDTQYF
>NA|TRBV7-3|few|TRBJ2-7
TGTGCCAGCAGCTTAGAAGGGGGGGTCTCCTACGAGCAGTACTTC
CASSLEGGVSYEQYF
>NA|TRBV3-1|NA|TRBJ2-4
TGTGCCAGCAGCCCGAACATTGTAGCAGGTTTAGCCAAAAACATTCAGTACTTC
CASSPNIVAGLAKNIQYF
>NA|TRBV7-8|NA|TRBJ1-2
TGTGCCAGCAGCTCCCTTTGGACAGCTCTCTCTGGCTACACCTTC
CASSSLWTALSGYTF
>NA|TRBV15|NA|TRBJ2-3
TGTGCCACCAGCAGAGACTGGGTGACAGGAAAAGGCACAGATACGCAGTATTTT
CATSRDWVTGKGTDTQYF
>NA|TRBV7-9|few|TRBJ1-2
TGTGCCAGCATCACACCCGGGGACTATGGCTACACCTTC
CASITPGDYGYTF
>NA|TRBV7-9|few|TRBJ2-1
TGTGCCAGCAGCTTAGGCAGTCCGAGGAGCGATGAGCAGTTCTTC
CASSLGSPRSDEQFF
>TRBD2|TRBV20-1|NA|TRBJ2-3
TGCAGTGCTAGACCAATCGGACTAGCGGGGTTTGGGGCCGCGACAGATACGCAGTATTTT
CSARPIGLAGFGAATDTQYF
>TRBD1|TRBV4-1|NA|TRBJ1-2
TGCGCCAGCAGCCAAGGACAGGGAACCCATTATGGCTACACCTTC
CASSQGQGTHYGYTF
>NA|TRBV15|few|TRBJ1-2
TGTGCCACCAGCAGACCCCGTGGATTCTCCGATGGCTACACCTTC
CATSRPRGFSDGYTF
>NA|TRBV9|few|TRBJ2-6
TGTGCCAGCAGCGCAGACAGGCCCTCTGGGGCCAACGTCCTGACTTTC
CASSADRPSGANVLTF
>NA|TRBV5-1|few|TRBJ2-3
TGCGCCAGCAGCTGGGGGGACATCTTCCCAGATACGCAGTATTTT
CASSWGDIFPDTQYF
>NA|TRBV12-3/TRBV12-4|NA|TRBJ1-2
TGTGCCAGCAACGACAAAAGGAACGGCTACACCTTC
CASNDKRNGYTF
>TRBD1|TRBV11-2|NA|TRBJ1-2
TGTGCCAGCAGCTTAGACGGGGTAGGGGGCTTTGGCTACACCTTC
CASSLDGVGGFGYTF
>TRBD2|TRBV6-1|NA|TRBJ2-7
TGTGCCAGCAGTGAACGTCGGGGGGGCGTAGAGACCCGGTACTTC
CASSERRGGVETRYF
>TRBD2|TRBV5-1|NA|TRBJ2-1
TGCGCCAGCAGCTCAGCTAGCGGGGAAACGGGGAATGAGCAGTTCTTC
CASSSASGETGNEQFF